These 13 T cell receptor beta chains came from one sample sequenced in a study of OX40 agonist ivuxolimab in advanced cancers. TCRdb's copy holds only in-frame clones and misses some; the assay was immunoSEQ multiplex PCR. The sample holds some 60,000 clones, approximately 78% seen once. This specimen consisted of CD4+ or CD8+ T cells sorted from blood, obtained in a trial of the OX40 agonist ivuxolimab. All receptors derive from an adult with an advanced solid tumor such as melanoma, head and neck, liver or kidney cancer.

The rearrangement uses TRBV4-3 and TRBJ2-3; D may be TRBD1 or TRBD2 (6 bases each). CDR1 LGHNA and CDR2 YSLEER come from the germline V gene. CDR3 length: 16 residues. Trimming stripped 1 base from V and 3 bases from J, with 14 bases between. DNA for the CDR3: TGCGCCAGCAGCCAAGGGAGGGGACATCTAACAGATACGCAGTATTTT. This codes for CASSQGRGHLTDTQYF.

The rearrangement joins TRBV18 to TRBJ1-5; a possible D gene is TRBD1 (5 bases). V was trimmed by 6 bases and J by 7 bases, leaving 13 bases between them. The germline V gene has CDR1 KGHSH and CDR2 LQKENI. The CDR3 consists of 13 residues. CDR3 coding DNA: TGTGCCAGCTCCGACAGTGGGAACCAGCCCCAGCATTTT. As protein: CASSDSGNQPQHF.

This clone is termed medium-sized (0.01 to 0.1%). The V gene is TRBV14, the J gene TRBJ1-1, with 10 bases aligning to TRBD1. V trimming: 4 bases; J trimming: 5 bases; junction bases outside the gene matches: 10. The CDR3 has 16 amino acids. Germline CDR1 reads SGHDN; CDR2 reads FVKESK. The CDR3 region is CASSPRQGARRTEAFF. The DNA for the CDR3 is TGTGCCAGCAGCCCTAGACAGGGGGCCAGGAGAACTGAAGCTTTCTTT.

V gene TRBV2 combines with J gene TRBJ1-2; D call uncertain. Germline V lookup: CDR1 SNHLY, CDR2 FYNNEI. V was clipped by 2 bases and J by 4 bases, with 5 bases between them. The CDR3 is 12 residues long. CDR3 coding DNA: TGTGCCAGCAGTGAATCCACCTATGGCTACACCTTC. Encoded protein: CASSESTYGYTF.

The chain employs TRBV10-3 and TRBJ2-1, with D possibly TRBD2 on 6 matching bases. The V and J ends lost 8 bases and 4 bases respectively, with 15 bases between them. Germline V gene data show CDR1 as ENHRY and CDR2 as SYGVKD. The CDR3 spans 14 residues. The CDR3 spells CAISAGGFYNEQFF. CDR3 nucleotides: TGTGCCATCTCGGCTGGGGGGTTTTACAATGAGCAGTTCTTC.

The genes are TRBV4-2 and TRBJ1-4; D is unclear. CDR1 is LGHNA, CDR2 YNFKEQ, per germline. The CDR3 consists of 14 residues. Trimming removed 4 bases from V and 4 bases from J, with 10 bases in between. The CDR3 DNA sequence: TGTGCCAGCAGCCGCCCCGGGTTTAATGAAAAACTGTTTTTT. Translation gives CASSRPGFNEKLFF.

The chain has TRBV14 and TRBJ2-2; D is unclear. The CDR3 covers 14 residues. V was pared by 3 bases and J by 1 base, with 6 bases between. Germline V gene lookup returns CDR1 SGHDN and CDR2 FVKESK. The CDR3 nucleotides read TGTGCCAGCAGCCAGCAGGTGAACACCGGGGAGCTGTTTTTT. Translation: CASSQQVNTGELFF.

The chain links TRBV10-3 to TRBJ2-1, with D perhaps TRBD1 (5 bases). This CDR3 is built from 12 residues. V was trimmed by 6 bases and J by 8 bases, leaving 11 bases between them. Germline V gene sequence: CDR1 ENHRY, CDR2 SYGVKD. The CDR3 region has the DNA TGTGCCATCAGCCGGCTAGGGGATGAGCAGTTCTTC. Translation gives CAISRLGDEQFF.

This clone showed up just once. V usage is TRBV29-1 and J usage is TRBJ2-7; no firm D call. This CDR3 is 13 amino acids long. Trimming cost V 5 bases and J 0 bases, with 11 bases left between them. CDR1 is SQVTM, CDR2 ANQGSEA, per germline. The CDR3 region has the DNA TGCAGCGTTAGACAAGGGTCCTCCTACGAGCAGTACTTC. Its protein is CSVRQGSSYEQYF.

This sequence joins TRBV5-1 and TRBJ1-1, with TRBD1 matching over 7 bases. Germline V gene lookup returns CDR1 SGHRS and CDR2 YFSETQ. With V trimmed by 0 bases and J by 4 bases, 3 bases remained unmatched. This CDR3 comprises 14 residues. Written as DNA, the CDR3 is TGCGCCAGCAGCTTGGAGGGGGCGGGCACTGAAGCTTTCTTT. It is translated as CASSLEGAGTEAFF.

The chain carries TRBV7-9 and TRBJ1-6, with D perhaps TRBD1 (5 bases). This CDR3 region has 12 residues. Trimming left V 5 bases short and J 10 bases short, with 9 bases between. Germline CDR1 and CDR2: SEHNR and FQNEAQ (reference sequence). In DNA, the CDR3 is TGTGCCAGCAGCCGAGAGGGGTCACCCCTCCACTTT. Its protein product is CASSREGSPLHF.

V gene TRBV5-4 combines with J gene TRBJ2-5; D is unclear. The DNA end is a closer match to TRBJ2-7, so the J assignment may be wrong. CDR1 and CDR2 from the germline V gene are SGHNT and YYREEE (reference sequence). This CDR3 has 13 residues. CDR3 sequence reads: CASSLESVSEQYF. For the CDR3, the DNA is TGTGCCAGCAGCTTGGAAAGTGTCAGCGAGCAGTACTTC.

This sequence joins TRBV7-3 and TRBJ1-1; 10 bases are shared with TRBD1. J gave up 12 bases and V 0 bases, and 10 bases lay outside the gene matches. Germline loops: CDR1 SGHTA, CDR2 FQGTGA. The CDR3 sequence is 15 residues long. CDR3 nucleotides: TGTGCCAGCAGCTTAACGGGGAGGGACAGGGGTAGTACTTTCTTT. Its protein is CASSLTGRDRGSTFF.